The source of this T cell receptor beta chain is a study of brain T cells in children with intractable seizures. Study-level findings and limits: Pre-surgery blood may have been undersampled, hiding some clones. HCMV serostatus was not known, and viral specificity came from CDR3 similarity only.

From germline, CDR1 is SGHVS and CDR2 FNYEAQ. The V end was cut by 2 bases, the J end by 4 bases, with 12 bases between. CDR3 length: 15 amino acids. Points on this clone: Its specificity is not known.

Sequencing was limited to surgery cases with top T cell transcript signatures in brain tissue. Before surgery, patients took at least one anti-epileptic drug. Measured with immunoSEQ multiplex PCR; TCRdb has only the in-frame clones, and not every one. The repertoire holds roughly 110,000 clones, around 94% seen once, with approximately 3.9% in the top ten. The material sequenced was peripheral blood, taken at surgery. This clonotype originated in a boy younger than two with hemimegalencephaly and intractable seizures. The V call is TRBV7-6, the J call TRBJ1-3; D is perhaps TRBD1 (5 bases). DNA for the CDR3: TGTGCCAGCAGCTTATTTGAAGGACACGGAAACACCATATATTTT. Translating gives CASSLFEGHGNTIYF. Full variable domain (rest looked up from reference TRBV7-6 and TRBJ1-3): GAGVSQSPRYKVTKRGQDVALRCDPISGHVSLYWYRQALGQGPEFLTYFNYEAQQDKSGLPNDRFSAERPEGSISTLTIQRTEQRDSAMYRCASSLFEGHGNTIYFGEGSWLTVV.